This TCR beta chain emerged from a study of T-cell reconstitution after alpha-beta-depleted transplantation in children. This clonotype was detected a few times. Unique molecular identifiers were incorporated when the TCRbeta library was constructed. TCRdb re-called the PCR reads through MiXCR, storing one row per CDR3 protein. In the table there are approximately 590,000 distinct CDR3 sequences, roughly 10% of which are singletons. The length of the CDR3 is 15 residues. J lost 0 bases, V lost 1 base, and 1 base had no gene match. CDR1 is ENHRY and CDR2 is SYGVKD in the germline V gene. The genes are TRBV10-3 and TRBJ2-3; 7 bases fit TRBD2. This clonotype originated in a human donor who donated a stem cell graft to a child with acute myeloid leukemia. The sequencing used PBMCs from the stem cell graft donor, collected from the stem cell graft. CDR3 loop: CAISEFSGSTDTQYF. The CDR3 DNA is TGTGCCATCAGTGAGTTTAGCGGGAGCACAGATACGCAGTATTTT.